What follows is one T cell receptor beta chain and its context. Antigen: not known. The repertoire was sequenced with immunoSEQ multiplex PCR; TCRdb's copy has only in-frame clones and lacks some. The table lists over 200,000 clones, 90% of them singletons. This specimen belongs to a study of cytomegalovirus exposure and HLA in healthy donors. Trimming shortened V by 7 bases and J by 5 bases, and 14 bases separated the two germline ends. The germline V gene encodes CDR1 SNHLY and CDR2 FYNNEI. The CDR3 is 14 amino acids. Study conclusions and caveats: 164 TCR beta chains were listed as cytomegalovirus-associated.

The sequencing sample was made of PBMCs. The source is a woman aged 18 to 35 in good health and CMV-seronegative. V usage is TRBV2 and J usage is TRBJ2-2; the D gene is possibly TRBD2 (6 bases). CDR3 bases: TGTGCCAGCATGGCCAGGAGGGAAACCGGGGAGCTGTTTTTT. This encodes CASMARRETGELFF.